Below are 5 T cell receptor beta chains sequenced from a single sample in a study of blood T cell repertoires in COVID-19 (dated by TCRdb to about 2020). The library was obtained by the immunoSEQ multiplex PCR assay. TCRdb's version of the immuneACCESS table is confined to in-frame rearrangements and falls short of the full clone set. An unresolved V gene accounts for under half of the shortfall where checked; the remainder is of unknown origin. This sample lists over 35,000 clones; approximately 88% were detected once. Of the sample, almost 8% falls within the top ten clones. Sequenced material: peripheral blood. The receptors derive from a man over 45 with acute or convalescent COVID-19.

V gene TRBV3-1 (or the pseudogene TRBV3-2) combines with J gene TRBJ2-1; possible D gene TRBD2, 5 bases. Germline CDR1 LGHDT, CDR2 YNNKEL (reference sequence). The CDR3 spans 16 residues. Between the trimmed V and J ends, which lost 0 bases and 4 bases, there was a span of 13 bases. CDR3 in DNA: TGTGCCAGCAGCCAAGACTGGCTAGCAGATTACAATGAGCAGTTCTTC. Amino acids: CASSQDWLADYNEQFF.

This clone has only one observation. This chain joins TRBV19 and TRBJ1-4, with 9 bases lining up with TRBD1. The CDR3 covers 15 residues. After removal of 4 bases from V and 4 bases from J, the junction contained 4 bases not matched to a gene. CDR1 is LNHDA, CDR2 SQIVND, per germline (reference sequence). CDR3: CASSTGTGNNEKLFF. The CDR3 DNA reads TGTGCCAGTAGTACGGGGACAGGGAATAATGAAAAACTGTTTTTT.

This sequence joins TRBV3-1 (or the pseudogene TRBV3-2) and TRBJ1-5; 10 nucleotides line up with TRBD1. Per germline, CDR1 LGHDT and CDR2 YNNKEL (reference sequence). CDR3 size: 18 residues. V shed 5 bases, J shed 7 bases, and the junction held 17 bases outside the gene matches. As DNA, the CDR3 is TGTGCCAGCAGCATAGGGTGGGGACAGGGGTCAGGAAGGCAGCCCCAGCATTTT. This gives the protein CASSIGWGQGSGRQPQHF.

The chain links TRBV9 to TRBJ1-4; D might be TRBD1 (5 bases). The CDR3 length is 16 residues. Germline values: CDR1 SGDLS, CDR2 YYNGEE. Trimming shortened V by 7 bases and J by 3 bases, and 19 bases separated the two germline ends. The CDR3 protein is CASSLGVNLSNEKLFF. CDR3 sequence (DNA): TGTGCCAGCTCCCTAGGGGTCAACCTATCTAATGAAAAACTGTTTTTT.

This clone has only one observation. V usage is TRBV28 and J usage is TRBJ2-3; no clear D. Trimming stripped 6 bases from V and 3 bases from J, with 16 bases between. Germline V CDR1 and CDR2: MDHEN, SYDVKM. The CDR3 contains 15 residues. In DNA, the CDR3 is TGTGCCAGCAGCCAGGTAACCGTGTCGACAGATACGCAGTATTTT. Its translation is CASSQVTVSTDTQYF.